This TCR beta chain derives from a study of T cell responses to AZD1222 COVID-19 vaccine. Regarding the study as a whole: Mapped onto spike, vaccine-associated CD4 TCRs spanned it and were dominant at 160-218 and 743-854. Just 5 or 6 AZD1222 recipients tested seropositive at baseline. An increase in Spike-specific TCR breadth and depth was observed after two AZD1222 doses. Researchers took repertoire samples only after the peak T cell response had come.

V shed 5 bases and J shed 1 base, with 8 bases lying between them. The germline gives CDR1 SGHAT, CDR2 FQNNGV. The CDR3 extends over 13 amino acids. Here immunoSEQ multiplex PCR was the method, and the copy in TCRdb shows in-frame clones only, minus some. The profile shows some 200,000 clones, 85% to 95% of them singletons. On this clone: Its antigen remains unknown.

The clonotype was recovered from an adult in good health. This material consisted of peripheral blood, taken on day 0 of MenACWY control vaccination. The chain couples TRBV11-2 to TRBJ1-1; no reliable D call. The chain's CDR3 is CASSIQENTEAFF. Here the CDR3 DNA reads TGTGCCAGCAGCATACAAGAGAACACTGAAGCTTTCTTT. The whole variable domain, remainder taken from reference TRBV11-2 and TRBJ1-1, is EAGVAQSPRYKIIEKRQSVAFWCNPISGHATLYWYQQILGQGPKLLIQFQNNGVVDDSQLPKDRFSAERLKGVDSTLKIQPAKLEDSAVYLCASSIQENTEAFFGQGTRLTVV.